Presented here are 30 T cell receptor beta chains from one specimen sequenced in a study of blood T cell repertoires in COVID-19. Method: immunoSEQ multiplex PCR; TCRdb's copy keeps in-frame clones and lacks some. The table lists 200,000 or so clones, 84% of them singletons. Input material: peripheral blood. The receptors derive from a woman in her 70s with active or convalescent COVID-19.

This chain joins TRBV5-1 and TRBJ2-2; D remains unclear. Germline lookup yields CDR1 SGHRS and CDR2 YFSETQ. Trimming took 0 bases from V and 0 from J, leaving 15 bases between them. The CDR3 is made up of 18 amino acids. The CDR3 sequence: CASSLDGGSATNTGELFF. In DNA, the CDR3 is TGCGCCAGCAGCTTGGACGGTGGAAGCGCAACGAACACCGGGGAGCTGTTTTTT.

This clone came up once. The chain combines TRBV9 with TRBJ1-2, with a weak D call TRBD1 (5 bases). Germline assignment: CDR1 SGDLS and CDR2 YYNGEE. This CDR3 contains 15 residues. V was shortened by 2 bases and J by 0 bases, with 11 bases between the two germline ends. In nucleotides, the CDR3 is TGTGCCAGCAGCGTCGGACAACCAACTAACTATGGCTACACCTTC. Translated, it gives CASSVGQPTNYGYTF.

This sequence joins TRBV20-1 and TRBJ2-1; D is unresolved. Germline assignment: CDR1 DFQATT and CDR2 SNEGSKA (reference sequence). V was shortened by 3 bases and J by 6 bases, with 12 bases between the two germline ends. The CDR3 extends over 13 amino acids. The CDR3 coding sequence is TGCAGTGCTAGTCCCACAGCTCTCAATGAGCAGTTCTTC. This codes for CSASPTALNEQFF.

The V and J genes are TRBV5-1 and TRBJ2-4, with a tentative D call TRBD1 (9 bases). With 4 bases removed from V and 8 bases from J, the gap between germline ends came to 25 bases. The CDR3 is 17 residues long. Germline V CDR1 and CDR2: SGHRS, YFSETQ. CDR3 amino acids: CASSHTGTGIGRDIQYF. DNA for the CDR3: TGCGCCAGCAGCCACACCGGGACAGGGATCGGGAGGGACATTCAGTACTTC.

The V and J genes are TRBV28 and TRBJ1-2; 8 bases fit TRBD1. This CDR3 is 13 amino acids long. CDR1 and CDR2 from the germline V gene are MDHEN and SYDVKM. Trimming cost V 6 bases and J 7 bases; bases outside gene matches: 7. CDR3 sequence reads: CASRPQGAGGYTF. The CDR3 DNA reads TGTGCCAGCAGACCCCAGGGGGCGGGTGGCTACACCTTC.

V usage is TRBV29-1 and J usage is TRBJ1-6, with a possible D match to TRBD1 (5 bases). The CDR3 totals 13 residues. V was shortened by 7 bases and J by 7 bases, with 14 bases between the two germline ends. Germline V lookup: CDR1 SQVTM, CDR2 ANQGSEA. The CDR3 loop is CSASPGGNSPLHF. The CDR3, as DNA: TGCAGCGCCTCCCCGGGGGGAAATTCACCCCTCCACTTT.

This chain joins TRBV7-9 and TRBJ2-1; the match to TRBD2 covers 15 bases. The CDR3 covers 17 residues. Germline values: CDR1 SEHNR, CDR2 FQNEAQ (reference sequence). V lost 4 bases, J lost 6 bases, and 7 bases stayed unmatched. The CDR3: CASSSTRTSGRANEQFF. The CDR3 DNA reads TGTGCCAGCAGCTCAACGAGGACTAGCGGGAGGGCCAATGAGCAGTTCTTC.

The CDR3 protein is CASSRTGGEKQPQHF. CDR3 sequence (DNA): TGTGCCAGCAGCCGGACAGGGGGAGAGAAGCAGCCCCAGCATTTT. The rearrangement links TRBV11-2 to TRBJ1-5; 10 nucleotides match TRBD1. V gave up 5 bases and J gave up 7 bases; unmatched junction bases: 8. The CDR3 extends over 15 amino acids. Germline lookup yields CDR1 SGHAT and CDR2 FQNNGV.

V usage is TRBV6-1 and J usage is TRBJ1-5, with D possibly TRBD1 on 5 matching bases. V was pared by 2 bases and J by 0 bases, with 11 bases between. Germline V CDR1 and CDR2: MNHNS, SASEGT. CDR3 length equals 16 residues. CDR3 sequence (DNA): TGTGCCAGCAGTGAACCAGGGTTTTATAGCAATCAGCCCCAGCATTTT. Translated, it gives CASSEPGFYSNQPQHF.

The rearrangement links TRBV18 to TRBJ2-1, with D possibly being TRBD2 (6 bases). The CDR3 has 15 amino acids. The germline V gene has CDR1 KGHSH and CDR2 LQKENI. V was pared by 6 bases and J by 4 bases, with 16 bases between. The CDR3, as DNA: TGTGCCAGCTCCCCGGGGCTAGCGCTTTACAATGAGCAGTTCTTC. Its protein is CASSPGLALYNEQFF.

This clone was seen only once. V usage is TRBV18 and J usage is TRBJ2-1; D not certain. The CDR3 is 12 residues long. V lost 5 bases and J 6 bases, leaving 8 bases between the germline ends. CDR1 and CDR2 from the germline V gene are KGHSH and LQKENI. The CDR3 sequence is CASSTPTNEQFF. The CDR3 DNA follows: TGTGCCAGCTCAACTCCTACCAATGAGCAGTTCTTC. Full variable domain (rest looked up from reference TRBV18 and TRBJ2-1): NAGVMQNPRHLVRRRGQEARLRCSPMKGHSHVYWYRQLPEEGLKFMVYLQKENIIDESGMPKERFSAEFPKEGPSILRIQQVVRGDSAAYFCASSTPTNEQFFGPGTRLTVL.

This clone was seen a few times. The chain employs TRBV27 and TRBJ2-5, with TRBD1 identical over 8 bases. The CDR3 is made up of 13 amino acids. Looked up from germline, CDR1 is MNHEY and CDR2 is SMNVEV (reference sequence). After removal of 4 bases from V and 7 bases from J, the junction contained 5 bases not matched to a gene. CDR3 protein: CASSSYRGRTQYF. In nucleotides, the CDR3 is TGTGCCAGCAGTTCCTACAGGGGGAGGACCCAGTACTTC.

The gene calls are TRBV5-1 and TRBJ2-3; the match to TRBD1 covers 9 bases. With 0 bases clipped from V and 4 bases from J, the junction kept 6 bases outside the gene matches. The germline V gene has CDR1 SGHRS and CDR2 YFSETQ. The CDR3 covers 16 residues. The chain's CDR3 is CASSLGDREFADTQYF. CDR3 nucleotide sequence: TGCGCCAGCAGCTTGGGGGACAGGGAATTCGCAGATACGCAGTATTTT. Variable domain in full (rest from reference TRBV5-1 and TRBJ2-3): KAGVTQTPRYLIKTRGQQVTLSCSPISGHRSVSWYQQTPGQGLQFLFEYFSETQRNKGNFPGRFSGRQFSNSRSEMNVSTLELGDSALYLCASSLGDREFADTQYFGPGTRLTVL.

The V gene is TRBV4-2, the J gene TRBJ2-1, with D maybe TRBD2 (5 bases). Germline V gene sequence: CDR1 LGHNA, CDR2 YNFKEQ. V gave up 0 bases and J gave up 4 bases, with 13 bases separating them. This CDR3 is 16 amino acids long. The CDR3 sequence is CASSQDFQTKYNEQFF. For the CDR3, the DNA is TGTGCCAGCAGCCAAGATTTTCAGACTAAATACAATGAGCAGTTCTTC.

The V call is TRBV19, the J call TRBJ2-1, with a weak D call TRBD1 (5 bases). This CDR3 has 16 amino acids. Deletions cut 6 bases from V and 1 base from J, with 16 bases between. Germline V gene data show CDR1 as LNHDA and CDR2 as SQIVND (reference sequence). CDR3 residues: CASSVPQAGSYNEQFF. The CDR3 DNA reads TGTGCCAGTAGCGTACCTCAGGCAGGGTCCTACAATGAGCAGTTCTTC.

The gene calls are TRBV6-5 and TRBJ1-1; 9 bases line up with TRBD1. CDR3 length: 14 residues. Germline V gene sequence: CDR1 MNHEY, CDR2 SVGAGI. V trimming: 7 bases; J trimming: 3 bases; junction bases outside the gene matches: 6. CDR3: CASMIDRGDTEAFF. CDR3 coding DNA: TGTGCCAGCATGATTGACAGGGGGGACACTGAAGCTTTCTTT.

V is TRBV5-1 and J is TRBJ1-1, with 7 bases identical to TRBD1. Per the germline V gene, CDR1 is SGHRS and CDR2 is YFSETQ. The V and J ends lost 0 bases and 1 base, in that order; junction bases with no gene match: 3. The CDR3 is 15 amino acids. The CDR3 loop reads CASSLGPGGNTEAFF. DNA for the CDR3: TGCGCCAGCAGCTTGGGCCCAGGGGGGAACACTGAAGCTTTCTTT.

The rearrangement links TRBV6-5 to TRBJ2-7; a weak D match, TRBD2 (6 bases). Trimming removed 6 bases at V and 0 bases at J, with 12 bases between. The germline V gene encodes CDR1 MNHEY and CDR2 SVGAGI. There are 14 residues in the CDR3. CDR3 in DNA: TGTGCCAGCAGAAAGCGGCGGGACTCCTACGAGCAGTACTTC. Translated: CASRKRRDSYEQYF.

The chain joins TRBV6-5 to TRBJ1-2, with 10 bases fitting TRBD1. V was clipped by 7 bases and J by 2 bases; unmatched bases: 7. This CDR3 has 15 residues. CDR1 is MNHEY, CDR2 SVGAGI, per germline. CDR3 loop: CASILSTGGNYGYTF. CDR3 DNA sequence: TGTGCCAGCATCTTGTCGACAGGGGGCAACTATGGCTACACCTTC.

This CDR3 reads CASSFLGQGAGYTF. CDR3 sequence (DNA): TGTGCCAGCAGTTTCCTCGGACAGGGGGCTGGCTACACCTTC. The rearrangement uses TRBV6-2 or TRBV6-3 and TRBJ1-2; TRBD1 aligns across 11 bases. In germline, CDR1 is MNHEY, CDR2 SVGEGT. This CDR3 has 14 residues. Unmatched junction bases numbered 5, after V lost 4 bases and J lost 7 bases.

The chain joins TRBV5-1 to TRBJ1-2; 11 bases are a match to TRBD1. V gave up 0 bases and J gave up 8 bases; unmatched junction bases: 3. The CDR3 totals 14 residues. CDR1 and CDR2 (germline): SGHRS, YFSETQ. DNA of the CDR3: TGCGCCAGCAGCTTGGCGGGACAGGGGGGAGGCTACACCTTC. Its translation: CASSLAGQGGGYTF.

This clone was observed a handful of times. The chain recombines TRBV28 with TRBJ1-4, with 9 nucleotides matching TRBD1. CDR1 is MDHEN and CDR2 is SYDVKM in the germline V gene. V shed 6 bases, J shed 6 bases, and the junction held 8 bases outside the gene matches. The CDR3 covers 15 residues. CDR3 DNA sequence: TGTGCCAGCAGCTTAATGGGACAGGGCCATGAAAAACTGTTTTTT. Residues: CASSLMGQGHEKLFF.

This chain joins TRBV18 and TRBJ2-6, with TRBD1 matching over 9 bases. This CDR3 comprises 18 residues. J gave up 0 bases and V 3 bases, and 6 bases lay outside the gene matches. CDR1 is KGHSH, CDR2 LQKENI, per germline. The CDR3 is CASSPGQGITSGANVLTF. In nucleotides, the CDR3 is TGTGCCAGCTCACCGGGACAGGGAATCACCTCTGGGGCCAACGTCCTGACTTTC.

The chain has TRBV25-1 and TRBJ2-2, with no clear D. V was shortened by 6 bases and J by 5 bases, with 4 bases between the two germline ends. Germline-derived CDR1 and CDR2 are MGHDK and SYGVNS. The CDR3 has 11 residues. The CDR3 spells CASRETGELFF. CDR3 sequence (DNA): TGTGCCAGCAGAGAGACCGGGGAGCTGTTTTTT.

This clone has at least ten counts. DNA of the CDR3: TGTGCCAGCAGTCCCCGGAAGAGTATGGCAGGGGGCGCCGTTAGGTATGGCTACACCTTC. As protein: CASSPRKSMAGGAVRYGYTF. The chain is built from TRBV6-2 or TRBV6-3 and TRBJ1-2; TRBD1 matches 8 bases. V was clipped by 5 bases and J by 5 bases; unmatched bases: 25. The CDR3 sequence is 20 residues long. Germline V lookup: CDR1 MNHEY, CDR2 SVGEGT.

V and J are TRBV6-5 and TRBJ1-1; D is unclear. The CDR3 contains 15 residues. Germline V gene data show CDR1 as MNHEY and CDR2 as SVGAGI. With 2 bases removed from V and 1 base from J, the gap between germline ends came to 11 bases. CDR3 coding DNA: TGTGCCAGCAGTTACCTTTCGGGATCGAACACTGAAGCTTTCTTT. Translating gives CASSYLSGSNTEAFF.

J is TRBJ2-5 and V is TRBV6-1, with 10 bases matching TRBD2. V lost 0 bases to trimming and J lost 3 bases; unmatched junction nucleotides: 4. The CDR3 is 16 amino acids. Germline CDR1 and CDR2: MNHNS and SASEGT. CDR3 nucleotide sequence: TGTGCCAGCAGTGAAGCACCTAGCGGGAGAAAAGAGACCCAGTACTTC. It encodes CASSEAPSGRKETQYF.

This chain uses TRBV5-1 with TRBJ2-3, with 7 bases aligning to TRBD2. The CDR3 is 14 residues long. The V gene end was trimmed by 4 bases and the J gene end by 0 bases; junction bases not matched to a gene: 2. Germline-derived CDR1 and CDR2 are SGHRS and YFSETQ. CDR3 nucleotide sequence: TGCGCCAGCAGCATTAGCGGGAGCACAGATACGCAGTATTTT. This sequence encodes CASSISGSTDTQYF.

This clone was recorded at least ten times. V and J are TRBV30 and TRBJ1-5; a possible D gene is TRBD1 (6 bases). Deletions cut 3 bases from V and 0 bases from J, with 9 bases between. Germline V gene sequence: CDR1 GTSNPN, CDR2 SVGIG (reference sequence). The CDR3 has 14 residues. This CDR3 is CAWRGHSSNQPQHF. In DNA form, the CDR3 reads TGTGCCTGGAGGGGACATTCTAGCAATCAGCCCCAGCATTTT.

This clone was seen once. This sequence joins TRBV27 and TRBJ2-1; the D gene is possibly TRBD1 (6 bases). CDR1 MNHEY and CDR2 SMNVEV come from the germline V gene (reference sequence). The CDR3 has 13 residues. Trimming cost V 2 bases and J 5 bases, with 7 bases left between them. CDR3 in amino acids: CASSLRGNNEQFF. The CDR3 coding sequence is TGTGCCAGCAGTTTAAGGGGGAACAATGAGCAGTTCTTC.